The T cell receptor (beta chain) described here comes from a study of CD8 T cells in ankylosing spondylitis. The V and J ends lost 6 bases and 0 bases respectively, with 12 bases between them. This CDR3 is 14 amino acids long. This clonotype has a handful of counts. Antigen specificity is unknown. Study results and limitations: The clones that were linked to disease were reported to be significantly enriched in matched synovial fluid samples from ankylosing spondylitis patients.

TCRdb processed the 5' RACE reads anew with MiXCR; each CDR3 protein has one entry. The sample includes 200,000 or so distinct CDR3 sequences, 10% to 15% of them seen just once. The TCR was taken from a female donor with ankylosing spondylitis or in good health (not recorded which). The sample taken for sequencing was blood, either unsorted or a sorted T cell fraction (not recorded which). The V gene is TRBV12-3 or TRBV12-4, the J gene TRBJ2-7; tentatively, D is TRBD1 (6 bases). This chain's CDR3 is CASSPDRSSYEQYF. The CDR3 DNA reads as TGTGCCAGCAGCCCCGACAGGAGCTCCTACGAGCAGTACTTC.